This T cell receptor (beta chain) was sequenced for a study of post-analysis software for immune sequencing data. The overall study: Recorded disease courses covered relapsing-remitting, secondary progressive and progressive-relapsing multiple sclerosis. Some patients had no subtype annotation.

Study findings and constraints: Strong same-batch co-clustering of samples appeared with F measure clustering. The five TRBV segments detected at higher frequency in patients than in controls included TRBV5-6, TRBV5-1 and TRBV20-1.

The CDR3 has 17 residues. The TCR beta cDNA libraries carried unique molecular identifiers. Using its own MiXCR run on the PCR reads, TCRdb lists one record per CDR3 protein. The data contain fewer than 550,000 distinct CDR3 sequences, around a third of them singletons. A few counts support this clonotype. Its cognate antigen is unknown. The sample consisted of blood. J is TRBJ2-3 and V is TRBV1; TRBD1 is taken as the D call from the table, unchecked against the DNA. TRBV1 is labeled a pseudogene. The TCR comes from a girl aged 2 to 17 with multiple sclerosis. In DNA, the CDR3 is TGCACCAGCAGCCAAGATCGGGGGGGGCCGAGAGGAGATACGCAGTATTTT. Translation gives CTSSQDRGGPRGDTQYF.